The clone carrying this TCR beta chain has just a few counts. Its antigen is not identified. Negatively enriched CD4+ T cells were divided by CD45RA into naive and memory. The source of the sample is a study of shared clonotypes between healthy human individuals. Methods used by the authors: Filtering differed because ImmunoSEQ produced junction-only sequences that carried no quality scores. Repertoires were generated with immunoSEQ multiplex PCR, while TCRdb's copy carries only in-frame clones and drops some. D and trimming come from the DNA, and the V and J calls and clone size come from that table. The table lists more than 2,000,000 clones, over 85% of them singletons. This CDR3 is built from 15 residues. Unmatched junction bases numbered 5, after V lost 5 bases and J lost 0 bases. Germline CDR1 is LNHDA and CDR2 is SQIVND (reference sequence). Regarding the study as a whole: Donor scarcity curtailed the genetic and exposure-history diversity represented herein.

Sample: naive CD4+ T cells sorted from blood. Regarding subset: CD45RA+ positively selected. The V call is TRBV19, the J call TRBJ1-1; 8 positions agree with TRBD1. This TCR was sampled from a man between 18 and 35 years old in good health. CDR3 loop: CASSPWTGLNTEAFF. CDR3 in DNA: TGTGCCAGTAGTCCCTGGACAGGGTTGAACACTGAAGCTTTCTTT.